The 21 T cell receptor beta chains below all came from one sample that was sequenced in a study of T cell responses to AZD1222 COVID-19 vaccine. TCRdb keeps only in-frame clones here, not all; method: immunoSEQ multiplex PCR. The sample comprises fewer than 250,000 clones, 90% to 95% of which are singletons, and approximately 1% rests with the top ten. The material sequenced was peripheral blood, taken on day 0 of MenACWY control vaccination. These receptors all come from an adult in good health.

This chain uses TRBV4-3 with TRBJ2-3; TRBD2 matches at 15 bases. Germline values: CDR1 LGHNA, CDR2 YSLEER. The junction had 9 bases not matched to a gene; V was cut back by 1 base and J by 1 base. The CDR3 has 20 residues. CDR3 bases: TGCGCCAGCAGCCAAGTTTGGACTAGCGGGGGGGGAATGGGCACAGATACGCAGTATTTT. Translation gives CASSQVWTSGGGMGTDTQYF.

Turning to this clone: Other DNA sequences in this sample translate to the same CDR3. The chain combines TRBV6-2 or TRBV6-3 with TRBJ1-1, with 7 bases aligning to TRBD1. CDR1 is MNHEY, CDR2 SVGEGT, per germline. The J segment lost 5 bases and the V segment lost 0 bases, leaving 0 bases of the junction unmatched. The CDR3 consists of 13 residues. The DNA for the CDR3 is TGTGCCAGCAGTTACTCGACAGGGACTGAAGCTTTCTTT. This sequence encodes CASSYSTGTEAFF.

The rearrangement joins TRBV4-2 to TRBJ2-2, with 15 bases matching TRBD2. Germline V gene lookup returns CDR1 LGHNA and CDR2 YNFKEQ. V trimming: 3 bases; J trimming: 7 bases; junction bases outside the gene matches: 6. The CDR3 spans 17 residues. For the CDR3, the DNA is TGTGCCAGCAGCCACGGACTAGCGGGGGGGCAACGCGGGGAGCTGTTTTTT. Translating gives CASSHGLAGGQRGELFF.

This sequence joins TRBV7-2 and TRBJ1-1; the D is unclear. The CDR3 contains 15 residues. V was cut by 6 bases and J by 0 bases, with 14 bases left in between. Germline V gives CDR1 SGHTA, CDR2 FQGNSA. Here the CDR3 DNA reads TGTGCCAGCAGTAATGGGGTAATTATGAACACTGAAGCTTTCTTT. Translated: CASSNGVIMNTEAFF.

The CDR3 loop is CASSGQGISGYTF. CDR3 nucleotides: TGTGCCAGCTCGGGACAGGGGATAAGTGGCTACACCTTC. The rearrangement uses TRBV18 and TRBJ1-2; 10 bases align to TRBD1. The J segment lost 7 bases and the V segment lost 6 bases, leaving 5 bases of the junction unmatched. From germline, CDR1 is KGHSH and CDR2 LQKENI. There are 13 residues in the CDR3.

This clone is a singleton in its sample. For the CDR3, the DNA is TGTGCCAGCAGCTCCGGGGGACCAGCCACAGATACGCAGTATTTT. Translation: CASSSGGPATDTQYF. The chain is built from TRBV5-4 and TRBJ2-3; weak D call: TRBD2 (6 bases). The CDR3 sequence is 15 residues long. In germline, CDR1 is SGHNT, CDR2 YYREEE (reference sequence). V dropped 3 bases and J dropped 2 bases, with 13 bases sitting between them.

V and J are TRBV12-3 or TRBV12-4 and TRBJ2-7, with D possibly TRBD1 on 6 matching bases. Trimming took off 3 bases at V and 3 bases at J, with 9 bases between the two ends. This CDR3 region has 13 residues. The CDR3 DNA sequence: TGTGCCAGCAGTTTGGTACAGGGCTACGAGCAGTACTTC. Protein sequence: CASSLVQGYEQYF.

The chain links TRBV18 to TRBJ1-3, with a weak D call TRBD1 (5 bases). Germline V gives CDR1 KGHSH, CDR2 LQKENI. The V end was cut by 6 bases, the J end by 0 bases, with 12 bases between. The CDR3 extends over 15 amino acids. In DNA, the CDR3 is TGTGCCAGCTCCATGGGACTTGTCTCTGGAAACACCATATATTTT. It yields the protein CASSMGLVSGNTIYF. The entire variable domain, with the rest obtained from reference TRBV18 and TRBJ1-3, is as follows: NAGVMQNPRHLVRRRGQEARLRCSPMKGHSHVYWYRQLPEEGLKFMVYLQKENIIDESGMPKERFSAEFPKEGPSILRIQQVVRGDSAAYFCASSMGLVSGNTIYFGEGSWLTVV.

The chain couples TRBV5-4 to TRBJ1-3; tentatively, D is TRBD1 (6 bases). V dropped 4 bases and J dropped 2 bases, with 13 bases sitting between them. This CDR3 is built from 15 residues. Germline lookup yields CDR1 SGHNT and CDR2 YYREEE (reference sequence). The chain's CDR3 is CASSPDRTAGNTIYF. In DNA, the CDR3 is TGTGCCAGCAGCCCAGATCGGACAGCTGGAAACACCATATATTTT.

The CDR3 coding sequence is TGCGCCAGCAGTAGGTGGGGAGAGACCCAGTACTTC. Amino acid sequence: CASSRWGETQYF. The chain has TRBV5-1 and TRBJ2-5; D gene ambiguous. Trimming left V 5 bases short and J 4 bases short, with 9 bases between. The CDR3 extends over 12 amino acids. Germline lookup yields CDR1 SGHRS and CDR2 YFSETQ.

The V gene is TRBV6-2 or TRBV6-3, the J gene TRBJ1-1; a possible D gene is TRBD1 (5 bases). In germline, CDR1 is MNHEY, CDR2 SVGEGT. The CDR3 covers 17 residues. V shed 5 bases and J shed 0 bases, with 19 bases lying between them. The CDR3 spells CASSTGTLRIMNTEAFF. The CDR3 DNA reads as TGTGCCAGCAGTACCGGGACCTTAAGGATCATGAACACTGAAGCTTTCTTT.

The chain couples TRBV5-1 to TRBJ2-7; 7 nucleotides agree with TRBD1. The V gene end was trimmed by 4 bases and the J gene end by 4 bases; junction bases not matched to a gene: 8. The CDR3 loop spans 14 amino acids. Germline-derived CDR1 and CDR2 are SGHRS and YFSETQ. CDR3 sequence: CASSPRDSPYEQYF. CDR3 DNA: TGCGCCAGCAGCCCGAGGGACAGTCCTTACGAGCAGTACTTC.

V is TRBV7-9 and J is TRBJ2-1; the D gene is possibly TRBD1 (5 bases). V lost 4 bases and J lost 15, with 19 bases in between. This CDR3 spans 13 amino acids. Germline V CDR1 and CDR2: SEHNR, FQNEAQ (reference sequence). The CDR3: CASSSSYQGVLFF. The CDR3 DNA is TGTGCCAGCAGCTCCTCCTATCAGGGCGTCTTGTTCTTC.

The rearrangement links TRBV7-2 to TRBJ1-1; TRBD1 might be the D (5 bases). Germline values: CDR1 SGHTA, CDR2 FQGNSA. The CDR3 is made up of 15 amino acids. The V end was cut by 5 bases, the J end by 3 bases, with 16 bases between. CDR3: CASSPPGPRDTEAFF. In DNA, the CDR3 is TGTGCCAGCAGCCCTCCGGGACCTCGGGACACTGAAGCTTTCTTT.

The gene calls are TRBV28 and TRBJ2-3; 7 positions match TRBD1. Germline lookup yields CDR1 MDHEN and CDR2 SYDVKM. This CDR3 spans 16 amino acids. With 5 bases clipped from V and 0 bases from J, the junction kept 8 bases outside the gene matches. The CDR3 sequence is CASSGPRQGSTDTQYF. CDR3 coding DNA: TGTGCCAGCAGTGGCCCCCGACAGGGCAGCACAGATACGCAGTATTTT.

The rearrangement links TRBV10-3 to TRBJ2-2; TRBD2 matches at 7 bases. The CDR3 extends over 16 amino acids. Germline loops: CDR1 ENHRY, CDR2 SYGVKD. V lost 4 bases and J lost 0; bases outside the gene matches: 5. CDR3 protein: CAISAQRGANTGELFF. The CDR3 DNA reads TGTGCCATCAGTGCCCAGCGGGGAGCGAACACCGGGGAGCTGTTTTTT.

The chain joins TRBV5-1 to TRBJ1-4, with no clear D. With 0 bases removed from V and 3 bases from J, the gap between germline ends came to 9 bases. Germline-derived CDR1 and CDR2 are SGHRS and YFSETQ. CDR3 size: 15 residues. DNA of the CDR3: TGCGCCAGCAGCTTGGCCCTTCAGGCTAATGAAAAACTGTTTTTT. It translates to CASSLALQANEKLFF.

The chain joins TRBV24-1 to TRBJ1-6; D gene unclear. Germline V gene lookup returns CDR1 KGHDR and CDR2 SFDVKD. V was trimmed by 9 bases and J by 0 bases, leaving 5 bases between them. The length of the CDR3 is 13 residues. CDR3 coding DNA: TGTGCCACCCAGAGCTCCTATAATTCACCCCTCCACTTT. It is translated as CATQSSYNSPLHF.

This CDR3 is CASRRDYTGELFF. The CDR3 DNA reads as TGTGCCAGCAGGAGGGATTACACCGGGGAGCTGTTTTTT. V is TRBV27 and J is TRBJ2-2; possible D gene TRBD2, 5 bases. The germline gives CDR1 MNHEY, CDR2 SMNVEV (reference sequence). V lost 6 bases to trimming and J lost 3 bases, with 8 bases between them. The CDR3 spans 13 residues.

This chain links TRBV10-3 with TRBJ2-3, with TRBD2 identical over 8 bases. Germline V CDR1 and CDR2: ENHRY, SYGVKD. Trimming at V came to 4 bases and at J to 3 bases, leaving 6 bases not matched to a gene. The CDR3 has 15 amino acids. CDR3 sequence: CAISAAGGETDTQYF. The DNA of the CDR3 is TGTGCCATCAGTGCCGCCGGGGGGGAAACAGATACGCAGTATTTT.

This rearrangement joins TRBV7-2 to TRBJ1-6; 9 bases agree with TRBD1. Germline V gene lookup returns CDR1 SGHTA and CDR2 FQGNSA. The length of the CDR3 is 14 residues. With 5 bases clipped from V and 10 bases from J, the junction kept 6 bases outside the gene matches. The CDR3 DNA reads TGTGCCAGCAGCGATGGGACAGGGCTCTCACCCCTCCACTTT. Its protein product is CASSDGTGLSPLHF.